Listed here are 15 T cell receptor beta chains from one sample, sequenced in a study of blood T cells in healthy people across ages. A second about 7 to 12 cycle PCR used barcoded and J-beta primers. TCRdb reanalysed the 5' RACE reads using MiXCR and keeps one entry per CDR3 protein. The sample has approximately 600,000 distinct CDR3 sequences, roughly 58% seen once; the top ten hold approximately 37%. The sample comprised blood. All receptors derive from a man aged 60 to 69 in good health.

This clonotype was counted a single time. The V call is TRBV5-1, the J call TRBJ2-1; 12 bases line up with TRBD2. Germline lookup yields CDR1 SGHRS and CDR2 YFSETQ. CDR3 length equals 17 residues. The V segment lost 5 bases and the J segment 3 bases; nucleotides outside the gene matches: 9. The CDR3 loop is CASRPNPGLAGYNEQFF. The CDR3 coding sequence is TGCGCCAGCAGGCCAAACCCGGGACTAGCGGGCTACAATGAGCAGTTCTTC.

A few counts support this clonotype. The rearrangement joins TRBV11-2 to TRBJ2-1; 7 bases are a match to TRBD1. Germline-derived CDR1 and CDR2 are SGHAT and FQNNGV. Germline trimming cut 5 bases from V and 5 bases from J; bases unmatched to any gene: 9. This CDR3 is 15 amino acids long. CDR3 sequence: CASSPRQGGHNEQFF. In nucleotides, the CDR3 is TGTGCCAGCAGCCCCAGACAGGGTGGGCACAATGAGCAGTTCTTC.

This clonotype was picked up a small number of times. The chain carries TRBV24-1 and TRBJ2-1; TRBD2 aligns across 11 bases. This CDR3 contains 16 residues. Trimming took 3 bases from V and 0 from J; bases not matched to a gene: 0. Germline CDR1 reads KGHDR; CDR2 reads SFDVKD. The CDR3 DNA reads as TGTGCCACCAGTGATACTAGCGGGAGCTCCTACAATGAGCAGTTCTTC. Encoded protein: CATSDTSGSSYNEQFF.

The V call is TRBV7-2, the J call TRBJ2-3; a weak D match, TRBD2 (6 bases). CDR1 SGHTA and CDR2 FQGNSA come from the germline V gene. The CDR3 length is 16 residues. V was trimmed by 1 base and J by 1 base, leaving 12 bases between them. CDR3 sequence reads: CASSLVWRGGTDTQYF. CDR3 DNA sequence: TGTGCCAGCAGCTTAGTCTGGCGGGGAGGCACAGATACGCAGTATTTT.

This clonotype was counted a few times. This chain connects TRBV5-1 to TRBJ2-7; 9 nucleotides match TRBD1. This CDR3 is 11 amino acids long. Germline CDR1 reads SGHRS; CDR2 reads YFSETQ. The V and J ends lost 4 bases and 12 bases, in that order; junction bases with no gene match: 5. The CDR3 reads CASSPDRGLYF. The CDR3 nucleotides read TGCGCCAGCAGCCCGGACAGGGGCCTGTACTTC.

The chain uses TRBV5-1 and TRBJ2-1; 7 nucleotides line up with TRBD2. The CDR3 length is 14 residues. V shed 4 bases and J 3 bases; nucleotides not matched to a gene: 4. CDR1 is SGHRS, CDR2 YFSETQ, per germline. Here the CDR3 DNA reads TGCGCCAGCAGCGTCCGGGGGGACTACAATGAGCAGTTCTTC. As protein: CASSVRGDYNEQFF.

The chain couples TRBV5-1 to TRBJ1-1; D perhaps matches TRBD1 (5 bases). The V end lost 6 bases, the J end lost 0 bases, and 12 bases lay between the germline ends. The CDR3 has 14 amino acids. CDR1 is SGHRS, CDR2 YFSETQ, per germline. CDR3 coding DNA: TGCGCCAGCAAACCCACAGGATTGAACACTGAAGCTTTCTTT. This codes for CASKPTGLNTEAFF.

The gene calls are TRBV24-1 and TRBJ2-1, with 7 bases fitting TRBD1. Trimming removed 1 base from V and 6 bases from J; junction bases left unmatched: 2. CDR1 and CDR2 (germline): KGHDR, SFDVKD. The CDR3 covers 14 residues. The CDR3 nucleotides read TGTGCCACCAGTGATTTCGGGACAGTCAATGAGCAGTTCTTC. It codes for CATSDFGTVNEQFF.

The chain joins TRBV4-2 to TRBJ1-1; D possibly corresponds to TRBD1 (5 bases). V was shortened by 1 base and J by 1 base, with 10 bases between the two germline ends. Germline assignment: CDR1 LGHNA and CDR2 YNFKEQ. CDR3 length: 15 residues. The CDR3 nucleotides are TGTGCCAGCAGCCAAGTCTTACAGGAGAACACTGAAGCTTTCTTT. Translation: CASSQVLQENTEAFF.

This clonotype was observed a handful of times. V and J are TRBV27 and TRBJ1-6; D is unclear. Germline CDR1 and CDR2: MNHEY and SMNVEV (reference sequence). V lost 3 bases and J lost 0, with 9 bases in between. The CDR3 loop spans 16 amino acids. Here the CDR3 reads CASSLDGSSYNSPLHF. The CDR3 DNA follows: TGTGCCAGCAGTTTGGACGGGAGCTCCTATAATTCACCCCTCCACTTT.

The V and J genes are TRBV20-1 and TRBJ2-5; 11 bases map to TRBD2. The trim removed 0 bases at V and 4 bases at J, leaving 7 bases unmatched. The CDR3 consists of 16 residues. CDR1 is DFQATT, CDR2 SNEGSKA, per germline (reference sequence). CDR3 in amino acids: CSAREFSGGAGETQYF. The CDR3 nucleotides read TGCAGTGCTAGAGAGTTTAGCGGGGGGGCCGGAGAGACCCAGTACTTC.

The chain carries TRBV12-3 or TRBV12-4 and TRBJ2-7; the D gene could be TRBD1 or TRBD2 (5 bases each). The CDR3 covers 14 residues. The V end lost 3 bases, the J end lost 0 bases, and 9 bases lay between the germline ends. The CDR3 loop reads CASSFEGSSYEQYF. The CDR3 nucleotides are TGTGCCAGCAGTTTTGAGGGGAGCTCCTACGAGCAGTACTTC.

The rearrangement uses TRBV10-3 and TRBJ1-2; D is ambiguous. The CDR3 contains 11 residues. The V end lost 8 bases, the J end lost 5 bases, and 9 bases lay between the germline ends. Germline V CDR1 and CDR2: ENHRY, SYGVKD. The CDR3 DNA follows: TGTGCCATCCAGGCCGGTTATGGCTACACCTTC. Translated, it gives CAIQAGYGYTF.

The chain carries TRBV18 and TRBJ1-6, with D possibly being TRBD1 (5 bases). CDR3 length: 14 amino acids. Trimming removed 3 bases from V and 7 bases from J, with 10 bases in between. Germline lookup yields CDR1 KGHSH and CDR2 LQKENI. In DNA, the CDR3 is TGTGCCAGCTCACCCGGGGACGGAAATTCACCCCTCCACTTT. Amino acids: CASSPGDGNSPLHF.

The rearrangement uses TRBV24-1 and TRBJ2-3; unclear D gene. This CDR3 comprises 14 residues. The germline V and J ends were trimmed by 10 bases and 2 bases, with 15 bases remaining between them. Germline V gives CDR1 KGHDR, CDR2 SFDVKD. The CDR3 loop reads CATLVEPYTDTQYF. CDR3 DNA sequence: TGTGCCACTTTAGTGGAACCCTACACAGATACGCAGTATTTT.